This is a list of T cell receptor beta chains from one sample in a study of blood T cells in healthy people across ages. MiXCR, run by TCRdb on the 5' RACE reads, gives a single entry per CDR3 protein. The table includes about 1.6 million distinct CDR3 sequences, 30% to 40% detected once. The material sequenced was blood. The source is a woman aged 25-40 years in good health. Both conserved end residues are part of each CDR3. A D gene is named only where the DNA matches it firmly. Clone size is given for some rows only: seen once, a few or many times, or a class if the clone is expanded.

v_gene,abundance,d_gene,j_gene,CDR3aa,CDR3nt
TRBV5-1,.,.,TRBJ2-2,CASRIISNTGELFF,TGCGCCAGCAGAATCATTTCGAACACCGGGGAGCTGTTTTTT
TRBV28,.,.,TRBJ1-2,CASSPRARSNYGYTF,TGTGCCAGCAGTCCAAGGGCAAGATCTAACTATGGCTACACCTTC
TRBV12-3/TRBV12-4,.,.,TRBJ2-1,CASSLVPGASYNEQFF,TGTGCCAGCAGTTTAGTCCCGGGGGCCTCCTACAATGAGCAGTTCTTC
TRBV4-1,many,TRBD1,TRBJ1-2,CASTNRQGAYYGYTF,TGCGCCAGCACCAACCGGCAGGGGGCTTACTATGGCTACACCTTC
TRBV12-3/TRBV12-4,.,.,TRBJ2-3,CASSLLEDADTQYF,TGTGCCAGCAGTTTATTAGAGGACGCAGATACGCAGTATTTT
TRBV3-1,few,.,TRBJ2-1,CTSSSPGLIHNEQFF,TGTACCAGCAGCTCTCCCGGACTTATTCACAATGAGCAGTTCTTC
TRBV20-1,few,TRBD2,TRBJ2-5,CSARGLAGDSQETQYF,TGCAGTGCCAGGGGACTAGCGGGGGACTCCCAAGAGACCCAGTACTTC
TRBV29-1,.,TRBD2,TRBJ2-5,CSVASGSWETQYF,TGCAGCGTTGCTAGCGGGAGTTGGGAGACCCAGTACTTC
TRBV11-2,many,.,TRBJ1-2,CASSLALFRDSEGYTF,TGTGCCAGCAGCTTAGCCCTCTTCAGGGACTCGGAGGGCTACACCTTC
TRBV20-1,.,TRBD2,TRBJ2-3,CSAKRGLAGLSTDTQYF,TGCAGTGCTAAGAGGGGCCTAGCGGGCCTCAGCACAGATACGCAGTATTTT
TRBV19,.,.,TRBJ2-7,CASSIMKAYEQYF,TGTGCCAGTAGTATAATGAAAGCCTACGAGCAGTACTTC
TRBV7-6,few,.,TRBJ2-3,CASSLANYPDTQYF,TGTGCCAGCAGCTTAGCGAACTATCCTGATACGCAGTATTTT
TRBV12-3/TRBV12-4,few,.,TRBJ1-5,CASIGDNQPQHF,TGTGCCAGCATCGGAGACAATCAGCCCCAGCATTTT
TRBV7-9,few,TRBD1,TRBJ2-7,CASSPTRDRVPYEQYF,TGTGCCAGCAGCCCCACCCGGGACAGGGTCCCCTACGAGCAGTACTTC
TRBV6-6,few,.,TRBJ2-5,CAGSYTRETQYF,TGTGCCGGCAGTTACACTCGGGAGACCCAGTACTTC
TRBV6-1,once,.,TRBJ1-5,CASSVMSDSNQPQHF,TGTGCCAGCAGTGTCATGAGTGATAGCAATCAGCCCCAGCATTTT
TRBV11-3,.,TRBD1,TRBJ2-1,CASSYRTGNSYNEQFF,TGTGCCAGCAGCTATAGGACAGGGAATTCCTACAATGAGCAGTTCTTC
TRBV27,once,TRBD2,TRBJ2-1,CASSPLDWTSGNNEQFF,TGTGCCAGCAGCCCCCTGGACTGGACTAGCGGTAACAATGAGCAGTTCTTC
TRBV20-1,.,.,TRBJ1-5,CSARKGVNQPQHF,TGCAGTGCTAGAAAGGGGGTCAATCAGCCCCAGCATTTT
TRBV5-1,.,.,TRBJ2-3,CAGSSPTGGTSGDGTDTQYF,TGCGCCGGCAGCTCTCCGACAGGGGGAACTAGCGGGGACGGCACAGATACGCAGTATTTT
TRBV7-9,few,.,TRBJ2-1,CASAGDRSYNEQFF,TGTGCCAGCGCAGGGGACCGCTCCTACAATGAGCAGTTCTTC
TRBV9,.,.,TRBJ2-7,CASSVDPRVSYEQYF,TGTGCCAGCAGCGTAGACCCGAGGGTTTCCTACGAGCAGTACTTC
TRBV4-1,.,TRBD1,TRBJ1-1,CASSREPQGATEAFF,TGCGCCAGCAGCCGCGAGCCACAGGGGGCAACTGAAGCTTTCTTT